Given below is one T cell receptor beta chain in context. Its specificity is unknown. CDR1 and CDR2 (germline): MNHEY, SMNVEV (reference sequence). V was cut by 10 bases and J by 6 bases, with 19 bases left in between. The CDR3 sequence is 14 residues long. This record belongs to a study of OX40 agonist ivuxolimab in advanced cancers. Overall study results and limits: Dosing at 0.1 to 3.0 mg/kg was accompanied by clonal expansion of CD4+ and CD8+ blood T cells by week 6. Low normalized T-cell clonal expansion was additionally recorded for some nonresponders. The antigens recognized by the expanded peripheral T cells, that is their antigen specificity, were not determined.

Assay: immunoSEQ multiplex PCR; the TCRdb copy retains only in-frame clones and omits some. The sample has 9,000 to 13,000 clones, about 76% seen once. Specimen: CD4+ or CD8+ T cells sorted from blood, collected in a trial of the OX40 agonist ivuxolimab. The clonotype originates from an adult with an advanced solid tumor such as melanoma, head and neck, liver or kidney cancer. This sequence joins TRBV27 and TRBJ2-1, with D perhaps matching TRBD2 (6 bases). CDR3 residues: CATRSGWPGNEQFF. CDR3 sequence (DNA): TGTGCCACAAGAAGCGGGTGGCCTGGCAATGAGCAGTTCTTC.